These 9 T cell receptor beta chains originate from one sample sequenced in a study of shared clonotypes between healthy human individuals. Assay used: immunoSEQ multiplex PCR; TCRdb lists only in-frame clones, some missing. The data show millions of clones, around nine tenths seen once. Sequencing input: naive CD4+ T cells sorted from blood. Subset given: CD45RA+ positively selected. These receptors all come from a man younger than 35 in good health.

The chain carries TRBV6-4 and TRBJ2-5, with D perhaps TRBD1 or TRBD2 (5 bases each). The germline gives CDR1 MRHNA, CDR2 SNTAGT. V was pared by 0 bases and J by 1 base, with 18 bases between. This CDR3 region has 18 residues. The CDR3 DNA is TGTGCCAGCAGTGACTCGAGGGGCGAAAAGCCCCGCCAAGAGACCCAGTACTTC. Its translation: CASSDSRGEKPRQETQYF.

This clone has just one count. The chain couples TRBV7-2 to TRBJ1-5, with a possible D match to TRBD1 (5 bases). The CDR3 contains 15 residues. The germline V gene encodes CDR1 SGHTA and CDR2 FQGNSA. The V gene lost 5 bases and the J gene lost 7 bases, with 18 bases spanning the gap. The CDR3 region has the DNA TGTGCCAGCAGCCCTCAGCCCGGGGGAGAGCAGCCCCAGCATTTT. Amino acids: CASSPQPGGEQPQHF.

This chain uses TRBV7-9 with TRBJ2-7, with TRBD2 matching over 13 bases. V gave up 10 bases and J gave up 5 bases; unmatched junction bases: 14. This CDR3 is built from 16 residues. CDR1 and CDR2 (germline): SEHNR, FQNEAQ (reference sequence). The CDR3 nucleotides are TGTGCCACCCTGGGACTAGCGGGACATTCCGGTCACGAGCAGTACTTC. Amino acid sequence: CATLGLAGHSGHEQYF.

CDR3 protein: CASSYPGQFSPLHF. In nucleotides, the CDR3 is TGTGCCAGCAGTTACCCCGGACAGTTCTCACCCCTCCACTTT. The chain is built from TRBV6-6 and TRBJ1-6, with a tentative D call TRBD1 (6 bases). Germline CDR1 is MNHNY and CDR2 is SVGAGI (reference sequence). The CDR3 runs to 14 residues. V was cut by 2 bases and J by 10 bases, with 12 bases left in between.

Comment on this clone: Other DNA variants within this sample encode the same CDR3. The rearrangement uses TRBV18 and TRBJ1-2; D may be TRBD1 (6 bases). This CDR3 region has 13 residues. Germline loops: CDR1 KGHSH, CDR2 LQKENI. Trimming took 6 bases from V and 2 from J, leaving 10 bases between them. The CDR3: CASSKDSNYGYTF. In DNA, the CDR3 is TGTGCCAGCTCGAAGGACAGCAACTATGGCTACACCTTC.

The count of this clone is one. This chain uses TRBV28 with TRBJ2-3; a possible D gene is TRBD2 (6 bases). This CDR3 is built from 13 residues. The germline CDR1 and CDR2 sequences are MDHEN and SYDVKM. V was cut by 10 bases and J by 5 bases, with 16 bases left in between. In DNA, the CDR3 is TGTGCCACCATTCGTGGGGGAGGAGATACGCAGTATTTT. This codes for CATIRGGGDTQYF.

Regarding this clone: Different DNA sequences within this sample yield the same CDR3. The rearrangement links TRBV19 to TRBJ1-1; weak D call: TRBD1 (6 bases). This CDR3 spans 14 amino acids. Per the germline V gene, CDR1 is LNHDA and CDR2 is SQIVND (reference sequence). Trimming removed 2 bases at V and 5 bases at J, with 12 bases between. CDR3 in DNA: TGTGCCAGTAGTATACGGGGGGCCGGGACTGAAGCTTTCTTT. Protein sequence: CASSIRGAGTEAFF.

The chain combines TRBV7-2 with TRBJ1-1; D remains ambiguous. Germline V CDR1 and CDR2: SGHTA, FQGNSA. Trimming took off 4 bases at V and 4 bases at J, with 13 bases between the two ends. This CDR3 contains 14 residues. The CDR3 DNA is TGTGCCAGCAGCTGGGGTGGGTCAATCACTGAAGCTTTCTTT. Its translation is CASSWGGSITEAFF.

The chain joins TRBV5-1 to TRBJ1-1; D possibly corresponds to TRBD1 (5 bases). This CDR3 is built from 15 residues. Trimming removed 4 bases at V and 1 base at J, with 14 bases between. The germline gives CDR1 SGHRS, CDR2 YFSETQ. CDR3 nucleotides: TGCGCCAGCAGCCCAGCCAGGGACGGGAACACTGAAGCTTTCTTT. Its protein product is CASSPARDGNTEAFF.